Each of the 8 T cell receptor beta chains below was sequenced from the same sample in a study of shared clonotypes between healthy human individuals. Positive CCR7 selection of CD45RO-negative cells yielded the naive CD8 cells, and terminally differentiated effector memory CD45RA+ cells were excluded. This table comes from immunoSEQ multiplex PCR, and its TCRdb copy is limited to in-frame clones, with some not included. The sample includes about 2.1 million clones, 93% of them seen just once. The sequenced material came from naive CD8+ T cells from PBMCs. The receptor set was obtained from a man between 18 and 29 years old in good health. Some clones in this sample may be carry-over from other donors' samples.

The chain employs TRBV28 and TRBJ1-5, with D possibly matching TRBD1 (5 bases). Germline V gives CDR1 MDHEN, CDR2 SYDVKM. The CDR3 is made up of 14 amino acids. V gave up 9 bases and J gave up 1 base, with 13 bases separating them. The CDR3 protein is CASNRGGSNQPQHF. The CDR3 region has the DNA TGTGCCAGTAACCGGGGGGGAAGCAATCAGCCCCAGCATTTT.

The V and J genes are TRBV10-3 and TRBJ1-1, with a weak D call TRBD1 (6 bases). In germline, CDR1 is ENHRY, CDR2 SYGVKD. This CDR3 comprises 12 residues. V was clipped by 6 bases and J by 11 bases, with 16 bases between them. In DNA form, the CDR3 reads TGTGCCATCAGAACTACAGGGATGGACGCTTTCTTT. This encodes CAIRTTGMDAFF.

This clone was recorded only once. The chain uses TRBV9 and TRBJ2-3; 10 bases align to TRBD2. The germline gives CDR1 SGDLS, CDR2 YYNGEE. The V segment lost 3 bases and the J segment 2 bases; nucleotides outside the gene matches: 3. The CDR3 spans 15 residues. For the CDR3, the DNA is TGTGCCAGCAGCGCTAGCGGGGGCCACACAGATACGCAGTATTTT. Its translation: CASSASGGHTDTQYF.

The CDR3 nucleotides are TGTGCCAGCTACTCAGGGGCAACTAATGAAAAACTGTTTTTT. Translating it yields CASYSGATNEKLFF. The J gene is TRBJ1-4, the V gene TRBV27; the D gene is possibly TRBD1 (6 bases). Deletions cut 8 bases from V and 0 bases from J, with 10 bases between. Germline CDR1 is MNHEY and CDR2 is SMNVEV (reference sequence). This CDR3 comprises 14 residues.

This chain joins TRBV27 and TRBJ2-7; 9 bases agree with TRBD1. The CDR3 is made up of 14 amino acids. J gave up 7 bases and V 7 bases, and 11 bases lay outside the gene matches. Germline V gene sequence: CDR1 MNHEY, CDR2 SMNVEV (reference sequence). The CDR3: CASTTTGGDEEQYF. In DNA form, the CDR3 reads TGTGCCAGCACCACGACAGGGGGGGATGAGGAGCAGTACTTC.

Regarding this clone: This CDR3 is also generated by other DNA sequences in the sample. This chain joins TRBV27 and TRBJ2-7; no firm D call. The CDR3 has 13 residues. V was trimmed by 3 bases and J by 3 bases, leaving 9 bases between them. Per the germline V gene, CDR1 is MNHEY and CDR2 is SMNVEV (reference sequence). The CDR3 nucleotides are TGTGCCAGCAGTTTTGTGGGAAGCTACGAGCAGTACTTC. It codes for CASSFVGSYEQYF.

The CDR3 region has the DNA TGTGCCAGCAGCCTAGCGGGCGGGAGGGCAGATACGCAGTATTTT. Encoded protein: CASSLAGGRADTQYF. The chain combines TRBV9 with TRBJ2-3; 9 nucleotides agree with TRBD2. This CDR3 comprises 15 residues. Germline V gene sequence: CDR1 SGDLS, CDR2 YYNGEE. The junction had 7 bases not matched to a gene; V was cut back by 4 bases and J by 4 bases.

Points on this clone: Other DNA variants within this sample encode the same CDR3. V usage is TRBV30 and J usage is TRBJ1-1, with TRBD1 matching over 8 bases. With V trimmed by 3 bases and J by 5 bases, 5 bases remained unmatched. Germline V CDR1 and CDR2: GTSNPN, SVGIG (reference sequence). The CDR3 is made up of 13 amino acids. The CDR3 DNA follows: TGTGCCTGGAGGGGGACAGGAACAACTGAAGCTTTCTTT. This codes for CAWRGTGTTEAFF.